These 6 T cell receptor beta chains were all obtained from the same sample, sequenced in a study of blood T cell repertoires in COVID-19. Assay: immunoSEQ multiplex PCR; the TCRdb copy retains only in-frame clones and omits some. The table has 400,000 to 550,000 clones, nearly 90% seen once. The specimen was PBMCs or T cells enriched from blood (not recorded which). These receptors were obtained from a young woman with acute COVID-19.

The CDR3 coding sequence is TGTGCCACCAGTGACCCGACTAGCGGGGGGCATAATCTGTACTTC. Amino acid sequence: CATSDPTSGGHNLYF. The chain recombines TRBV24-1 with TRBJ2-5, with 13 bases aligning to TRBD2. This CDR3 region has 15 residues. The germline CDR1 and CDR2 sequences are KGHDR and SFDVKD. The ends lost 4 bases at V and 13 bases at J; junction bases unmatched: 11.

The chain couples TRBV30 to TRBJ1-1, with 8 bases that match TRBD1. Per germline, CDR1 GTSNPN and CDR2 SVGIG (reference sequence). The ends lost 4 bases at V and 6 bases at J; junction bases unmatched: 7. The length of the CDR3 is 13 residues. For the CDR3, the DNA is TGTGCCTGGATGTCAGGGGGCTTCGCTGAAGCTTTCTTT. This sequence encodes CAWMSGGFAEAFF.

This chain joins TRBV5-5 and TRBJ1-5; D uncertain. The CDR3 totals 13 residues. V was cut by 3 bases and J by 0 bases, with 4 bases left in between. Looked up from germline, CDR1 is SGHKS and CDR2 is YYEKEE (reference sequence). The DNA for the CDR3 is TGTGCCAGCAGCTGGAGTAGCAATCAGCCCCAGCATTTT. This codes for CASSWSSNQPQHF.

This clone was observed a single time. The CDR3 DNA sequence: TGTGCCACCAGCAGAGGAGAAGGGACAGGGGCTTCTAATTCACCCCTCCACTTT. As protein: CATSRGEGTGASNSPLHF. The rearrangement links TRBV15 to TRBJ1-6, with TRBD1 matching over 10 bases. CDR3 length equals 18 residues. CDR1 LNHNV and CDR2 YYDKDF come from the germline V gene (reference sequence). V dropped 1 base and J dropped 6; count of bases not matched to a gene: 9.

This chain uses TRBV5-5 with TRBJ2-7, with D tentatively TRBD2 (5 bases). The CDR3 consists of 16 residues. Deletions cut 2 bases from V and 0 bases from J, with 15 bases between. The germline V gene has CDR1 SGHKS and CDR2 YYEKEE (reference sequence). CDR3: CASSFVAYGDSYEQYF. The CDR3 bases are TGTGCCAGCAGCTTTGTGGCCTACGGGGACTCCTACGAGCAGTACTTC.

This chain links TRBV5-8 with TRBJ1-4; 8 nucleotides agree with TRBD1. J lost 8 bases, V lost 4 bases, and 10 bases had no gene match. This CDR3 has 15 residues. Germline CDR1 is SGHTS and CDR2 is YDEGEE. DNA for the CDR3: TGTGCCAGCAGCCTCCCAGGACAGGGTAACGAAAAACTGTTTTTT. As protein: CASSLPGQGNEKLFF.